This paragraph covers one TCR beta chain sequence. Antigen: not known. 60 Vbeta and 13 Jbeta primers were used in PCR. Generated by immunoSEQ multiplex PCR, the TCRdb table keeps only in-frame clones and is missing some. The profile shows 150,000 or so clones, about 72% of them singletons. The data were taken from a study of cytomegalovirus exposure and HLA in healthy donors. Whole-study findings and limits: As confirmed in vitro, a few CMV-associated chains were specific for CMV antigens. Earlier results showed most TCR beta V segments being productive about 87% or about 30% of the time. Listed as cytomegalovirus-associated were 164 TCR beta chains.

Healthy bone marrow donors made up the donor group. This CDR3 region has 16 residues. The germline V gene encodes CDR1 SEHNR and CDR2 FQNEAQ (reference sequence). V was clipped by 1 base and J by 7 bases, with 16 bases between them. The sequence was collected from a girl aged 5-17 years in good health and CMV-seronegative. The sample taken for sequencing was PBMCs. The chain carries TRBV7-9 and TRBJ1-4; a weak D match, TRBD1 (6 bases). CDR3 amino acids: CASSLEGGRQGEKLFF. CDR3 in DNA: TGTGCCAGCAGCTTAGAAGGGGGACGACAAGGTGAAAAACTGTTTTTT.